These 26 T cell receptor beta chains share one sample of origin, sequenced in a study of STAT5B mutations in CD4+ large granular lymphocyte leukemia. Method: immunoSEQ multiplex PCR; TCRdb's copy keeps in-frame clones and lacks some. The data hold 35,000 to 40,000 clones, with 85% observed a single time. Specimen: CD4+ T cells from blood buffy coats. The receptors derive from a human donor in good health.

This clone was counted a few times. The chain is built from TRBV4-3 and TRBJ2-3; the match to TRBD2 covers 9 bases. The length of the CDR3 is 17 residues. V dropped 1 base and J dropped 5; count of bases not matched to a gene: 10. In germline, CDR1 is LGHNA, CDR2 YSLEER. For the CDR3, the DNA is TGCGCCAGCAGCCAAGGCCGCGCTAGCGGGGCCCGAGATACGCAGTATTTT. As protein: CASSQGRASGARDTQYF.

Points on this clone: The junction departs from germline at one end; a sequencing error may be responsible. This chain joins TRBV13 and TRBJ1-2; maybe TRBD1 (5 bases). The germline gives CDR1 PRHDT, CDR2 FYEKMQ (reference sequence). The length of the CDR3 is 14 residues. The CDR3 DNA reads TGTGCCAGCAGCCGGGACCGACCGAACTATGGCTACGCCTTC. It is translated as CASSRDRPNYGYAF.

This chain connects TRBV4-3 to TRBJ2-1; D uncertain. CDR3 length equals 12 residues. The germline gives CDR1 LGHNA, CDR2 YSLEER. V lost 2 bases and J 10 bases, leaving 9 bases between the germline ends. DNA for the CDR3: TGCGCCAGCAGCCAACCCTCCGAGGAGCAGTTCTTC. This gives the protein CASSQPSEEQFF.

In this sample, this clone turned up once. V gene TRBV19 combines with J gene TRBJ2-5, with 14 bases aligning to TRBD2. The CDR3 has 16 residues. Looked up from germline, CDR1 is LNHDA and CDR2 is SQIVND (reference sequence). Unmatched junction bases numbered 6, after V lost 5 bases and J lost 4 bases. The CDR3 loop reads CASSQGTSGSTETQYF. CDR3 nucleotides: TGTGCCAGTAGTCAAGGGACTAGCGGGAGTACAGAGACCCAGTACTTC.

CDR3 loop: CASSAQGTGELFF. The CDR3 DNA reads as TGTGCCAGCAGCGCCCAGGGTACCGGGGAGCTGTTTTTT. J is TRBJ2-2 and V is TRBV9; D is perhaps TRBD1 (5 bases). Trimming took off 3 bases at V and 5 bases at J, with 8 bases between the two ends. The germline CDR1 and CDR2 sequences are SGDLS and YYNGEE. The length of the CDR3 is 13 residues. The full variable domain, rest sourced from reference TRBV9 and TRBJ2-2, is DSGVTQTPKHLITATGQRVTLRCSPRSGDLSVYWYQQSLDQGLQFLIQYYNGEERAKGNILERFSAQQFPDLHSELNLSSLELGDSALYFCASSAQGTGELFFGEGSRLTVL.

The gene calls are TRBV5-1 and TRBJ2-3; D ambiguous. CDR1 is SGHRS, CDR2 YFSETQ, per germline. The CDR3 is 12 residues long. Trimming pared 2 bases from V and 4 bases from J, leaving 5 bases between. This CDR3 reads CASSLGSDTQYF. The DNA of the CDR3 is TGCGCCAGCAGCTTAGGGTCAGATACGCAGTATTTT.

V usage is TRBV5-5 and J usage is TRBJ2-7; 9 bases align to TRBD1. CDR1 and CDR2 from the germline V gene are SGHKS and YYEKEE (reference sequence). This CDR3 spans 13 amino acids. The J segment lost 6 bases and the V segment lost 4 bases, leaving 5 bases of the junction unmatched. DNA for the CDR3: TGTGCCAGCAGCCCGGGGACAGGGCGCGAGCAGTACTTC. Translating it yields CASSPGTGREQYF.

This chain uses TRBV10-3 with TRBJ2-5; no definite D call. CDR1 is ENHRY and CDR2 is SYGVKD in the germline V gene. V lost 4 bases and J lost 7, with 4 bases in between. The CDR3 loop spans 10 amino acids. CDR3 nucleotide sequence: TGTGCCATCAGTGGAGTGACCCAGTACTTC. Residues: CAISGVTQYF.

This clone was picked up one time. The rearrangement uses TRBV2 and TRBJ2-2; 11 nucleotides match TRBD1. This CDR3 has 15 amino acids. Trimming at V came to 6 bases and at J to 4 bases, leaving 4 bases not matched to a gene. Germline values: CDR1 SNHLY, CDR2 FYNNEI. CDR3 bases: TGTGCCAGCAGCGAGGACAGGGGGCCCACCGGGGAGCTGTTTTTT. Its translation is CASSEDRGPTGELFF.

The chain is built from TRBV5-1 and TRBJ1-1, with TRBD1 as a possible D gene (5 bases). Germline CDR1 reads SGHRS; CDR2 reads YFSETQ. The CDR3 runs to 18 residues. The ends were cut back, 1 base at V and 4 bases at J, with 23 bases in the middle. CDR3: CASSLNMAGFREGTEAFF. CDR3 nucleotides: TGCGCCAGCAGCTTGAATATGGCAGGGTTTCGGGAAGGCACTGAAGCTTTCTTT. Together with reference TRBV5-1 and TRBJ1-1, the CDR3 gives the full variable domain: KAGVTQTPRYLIKTRGQQVTLSCSPISGHRSVSWYQQTPGQGLQFLFEYFSETQRNKGNFPGRFSGRQFSNSRSEMNVSTLELGDSALYLCASSLNMAGFREGTEAFFGQGTRLTVV.

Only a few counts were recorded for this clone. The CDR3 nucleotides are TGTGCCAGCAGCATACTCAGGGGGGGCAATCAGCCCCAGCATTTT. Translated, it gives CASSILRGGNQPQHF. The chain links TRBV11-3 to TRBJ1-5, with 7 bases matching TRBD1. Germline lookup yields CDR1 SGHNT and CDR2 YENEEA. This CDR3 region has 15 residues. V gave up 5 bases and J gave up 2 bases; unmatched junction bases: 6.

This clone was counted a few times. The CDR3 DNA follows: TGTGCCAGCAGTTACGGCAGGGGGCACGGTGAAAAACTGTTTTTT. This gives the protein CASSYGRGHGEKLFF. The chain is built from TRBV6-5 and TRBJ1-4; TRBD1 matches 8 bases. Germline V gene lookup returns CDR1 MNHEY and CDR2 SVGAGI. The CDR3 sequence is 15 residues long. The junction had 6 bases not matched to a gene; V was cut back by 2 bases and J by 7 bases.

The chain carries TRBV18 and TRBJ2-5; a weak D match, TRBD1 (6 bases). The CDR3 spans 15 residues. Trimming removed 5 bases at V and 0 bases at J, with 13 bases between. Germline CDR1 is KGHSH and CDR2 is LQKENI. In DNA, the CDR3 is TGTGCCAGCTCAAGTTTGGGGGCAAACCAAGAGACCCAGTACTTC. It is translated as CASSSLGANQETQYF.

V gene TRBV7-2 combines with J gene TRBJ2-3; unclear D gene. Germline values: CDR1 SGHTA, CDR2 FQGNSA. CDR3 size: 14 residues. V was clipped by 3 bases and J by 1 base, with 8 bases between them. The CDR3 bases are TGTGCCAGCAGCTTCGATCAGGGCACAGATACGCAGTATTTT. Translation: CASSFDQGTDTQYF. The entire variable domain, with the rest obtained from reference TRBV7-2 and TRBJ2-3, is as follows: GAGVSQSPSNKVTEKGKDVELRCDPISGHTALYWYRQSLGQGLEFLIYFQGNSAPDKSGLPSDRFSAERTGGSVSTLTIQRTQQEDSAVYLCASSFDQGTDTQYFGPGTRLTVL.

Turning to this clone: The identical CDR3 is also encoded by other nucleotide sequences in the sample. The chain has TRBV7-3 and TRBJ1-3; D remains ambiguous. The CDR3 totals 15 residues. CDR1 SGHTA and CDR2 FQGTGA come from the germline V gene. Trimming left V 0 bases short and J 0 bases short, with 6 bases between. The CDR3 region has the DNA TGTGCCAGCAGCTTAACCGGCTTCTCTGGAAACACCATATATTTT. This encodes CASSLTGFSGNTIYF.

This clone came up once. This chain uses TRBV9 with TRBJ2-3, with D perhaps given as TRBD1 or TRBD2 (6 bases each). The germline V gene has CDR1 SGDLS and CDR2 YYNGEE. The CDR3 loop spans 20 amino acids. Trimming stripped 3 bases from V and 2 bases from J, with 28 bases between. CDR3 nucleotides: TGTGCCAGCAGCGGCTCGTCGGAAGGGGGGCCCGAGCCGATCACAGATACGCAGTATTTT. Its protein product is CASSGSSEGGPEPITDTQYF.

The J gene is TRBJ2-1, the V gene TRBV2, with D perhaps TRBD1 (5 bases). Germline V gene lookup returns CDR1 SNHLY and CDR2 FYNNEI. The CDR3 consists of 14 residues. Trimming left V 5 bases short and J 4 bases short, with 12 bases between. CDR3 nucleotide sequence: TGTGCCAGCAGTAGTGGGGCGTCATACAATGAGCAGTTCTTC. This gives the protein CASSSGASYNEQFF.

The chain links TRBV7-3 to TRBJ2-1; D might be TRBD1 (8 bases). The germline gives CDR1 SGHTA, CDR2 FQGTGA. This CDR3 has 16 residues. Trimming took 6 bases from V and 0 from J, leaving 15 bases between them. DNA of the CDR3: TGTGCCAGCAGAGCGGGGACAGGTGACTCCTACAATGAGCAGTTCTTC. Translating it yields CASRAGTGDSYNEQFF.

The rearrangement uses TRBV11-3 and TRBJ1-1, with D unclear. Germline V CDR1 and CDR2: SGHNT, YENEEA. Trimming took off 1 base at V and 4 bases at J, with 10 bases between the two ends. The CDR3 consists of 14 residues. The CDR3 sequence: CASSLGFLSTEAFF. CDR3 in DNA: TGTGCCAGCAGCTTAGGTTTCTTGAGCACTGAAGCTTTCTTT. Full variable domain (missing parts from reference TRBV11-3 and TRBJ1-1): EAGVVQSPRYKIIEKKQPVAFWCNPISGHNTLYWYLQNLGQGPELLIRYENEEAVDDSQLPKDRFSAERLKGVDSTLKIQPAELGDSAVYLCASSLGFLSTEAFFGQGTRLTVV.

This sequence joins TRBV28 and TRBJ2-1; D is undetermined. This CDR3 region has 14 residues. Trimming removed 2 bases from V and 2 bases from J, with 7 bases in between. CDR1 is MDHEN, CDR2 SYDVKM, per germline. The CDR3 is CASSLGRAYNEQFF. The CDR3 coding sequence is TGTGCCAGCAGTTTAGGACGGGCCTACAATGAGCAGTTCTTC.

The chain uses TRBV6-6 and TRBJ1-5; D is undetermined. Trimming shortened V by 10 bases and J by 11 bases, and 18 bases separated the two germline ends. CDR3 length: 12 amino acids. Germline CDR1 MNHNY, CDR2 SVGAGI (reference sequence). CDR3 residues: CATTREGVTQHF. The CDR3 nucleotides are TGTGCCACCACTAGGGAGGGCGTGACCCAGCATTTT.

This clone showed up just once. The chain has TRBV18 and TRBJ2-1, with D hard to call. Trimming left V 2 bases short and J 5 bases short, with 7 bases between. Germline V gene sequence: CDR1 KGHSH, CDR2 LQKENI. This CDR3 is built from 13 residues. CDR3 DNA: TGTGCCAGCTCACCAGAGACCCACAATGAGCAGTTCTTC. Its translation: CASSPETHNEQFF.

The CDR3 sequence: CASRAQGVWNTEAFF. CDR3 sequence (DNA): TGTGCCAGCCGCGCACAAGGGGTTTGGAACACTGAAGCTTTCTTT. The chain carries TRBV6-4 and TRBJ1-1; tentatively, D is TRBD1 (5 bases). V dropped 8 bases and J dropped 1 base, with 17 bases sitting between them. The germline V gene encodes CDR1 MRHNA and CDR2 SNTAGT. This CDR3 has 15 residues.

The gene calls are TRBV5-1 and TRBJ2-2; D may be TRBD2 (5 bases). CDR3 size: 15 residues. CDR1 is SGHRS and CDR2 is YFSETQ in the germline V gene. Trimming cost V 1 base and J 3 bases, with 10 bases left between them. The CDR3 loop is CASSLSGKDTGELFF. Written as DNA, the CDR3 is TGCGCCAGCAGCTTGTCGGGAAAAGACACCGGGGAGCTGTTTTTT.

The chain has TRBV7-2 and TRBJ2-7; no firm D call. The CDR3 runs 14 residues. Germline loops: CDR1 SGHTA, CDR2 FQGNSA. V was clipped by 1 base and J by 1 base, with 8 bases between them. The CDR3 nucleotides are TGTGCCAGCAGCTTAGGCCGCAGTTCCTACGAGCAGTACTTC. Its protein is CASSLGRSSYEQYF.

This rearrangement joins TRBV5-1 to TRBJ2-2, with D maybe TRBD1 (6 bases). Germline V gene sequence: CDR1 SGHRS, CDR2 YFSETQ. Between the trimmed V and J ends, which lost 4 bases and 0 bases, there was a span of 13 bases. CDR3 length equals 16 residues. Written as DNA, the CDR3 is TGCGCCAGCAGCATCGGACAGACCGCGAACACCGGGGAGCTGTTTTTT. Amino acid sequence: CASSIGQTANTGELFF.